Below are 20 T cell receptor beta chains sequenced from a single sample in a study of T cell responses to AZD1222 COVID-19 vaccine. Method: immunoSEQ multiplex PCR; TCRdb's copy keeps in-frame clones and lacks some. The sample yields about 160,000 clones, about 90% seen once. The source material was peripheral blood, sampled 28 days after the second AZD1222 dose. All receptors derive from an adult who received the AZD1222 COVID-19 vaccine.

This sequence joins TRBV6-6 and TRBJ1-6; D is ambiguous. In germline, CDR1 is MNHNY, CDR2 SVGAGI (reference sequence). The CDR3 contains 15 residues. V lost 6 bases and J lost 8, with 17 bases in between. The CDR3 DNA reads TGTGCCAGCAGCCTCTTAGGGTCGGAGGATTCACCCCTCCACTTT. It encodes CASSLLGSEDSPLHF.

The chain joins TRBV7-9 to TRBJ2-5; TRBD1 aligns across 8 bases. The CDR3 sequence is 13 residues long. The germline CDR1 and CDR2 sequences are SEHNR and FQNEAQ (reference sequence). V dropped 5 bases and J dropped 5; count of bases not matched to a gene: 4. The CDR3 bases are TGTGCCAGCAGCGCCTACAGGGGGGAGACCCAGTACTTC. Encoded protein: CASSAYRGETQYF.

This chain links TRBV9 with TRBJ2-1, with 11 nucleotides matching TRBD1. Germline lookup yields CDR1 SGDLS and CDR2 YYNGEE. Trimming cost V 2 bases and J 7 bases; bases outside gene matches: 5. The CDR3 loop spans 15 amino acids. As DNA, the CDR3 is TGTGCCAGCAGCGTCCGGACAGGGGGCAAGAATGAGCAGTTCTTC. Amino acid sequence: CASSVRTGGKNEQFF.

The V call is TRBV6-2 or TRBV6-3, the J call TRBJ2-5, with D perhaps given as TRBD1 or TRBD2 (5 bases each). Per germline, CDR1 MNHEY and CDR2 SVGEGT. The CDR3 consists of 16 residues. The V and J ends lost 6 bases and 3 bases respectively, with 20 bases between them. The CDR3 sequence: CASSRSWGSKKETQYF. The CDR3 DNA follows: TGTGCCAGCAGCCGCAGTTGGGGGAGTAAAAAAGAGACCCAGTACTTC.

The chain combines TRBV12-3 or TRBV12-4 with TRBJ2-1; unclear D gene. The germline V and J ends were trimmed by 1 base and 9 bases, with 7 bases remaining between them. The CDR3 totals 12 residues. Here the CDR3 reads CASSLGVGEQFF. CDR3 sequence (DNA): TGTGCCAGCAGTTTAGGCGTCGGTGAGCAGTTCTTC.

The CDR3 sequence: CASSLSGGRSYNSPLHF. Written as DNA, the CDR3 is TGTGCCAGCAGCTTAAGCGGCGGACGCTCCTATAATTCACCCCTCCACTTT. The chain uses TRBV5-4 and TRBJ1-6; unclear D gene. Germline CDR1 and CDR2: SGHNT and YYREEE (reference sequence). The V end lost 2 bases, the J end lost 0 bases, and 12 bases lay between the germline ends. The CDR3 runs to 17 residues.

This clone is a singleton in its sample. The chain is built from TRBV10-3 and TRBJ2-7; weak D call: TRBD1 (5 bases). CDR1 is ENHRY, CDR2 SYGVKD, per germline. The V end was cut by 4 bases, the J end by 5 bases, with 12 bases between. The CDR3 extends over 13 amino acids. CDR3 loop: CAISVIQGNEQYF. The CDR3 nucleotides read TGTGCCATCAGTGTTATCCAGGGCAACGAGCAGTACTTC.

The chain recombines TRBV6-5 with TRBJ1-1; 8 nucleotides match TRBD1. The junction had 7 bases not matched to a gene; V was cut back by 6 bases and J by 4 bases. This CDR3 has 14 residues. CDR1 is MNHEY, CDR2 SVGAGI, per germline. The CDR3 reads CASSRGQGSTEAFF. The CDR3 nucleotides read TGTGCCAGCAGCCGCGGACAGGGCAGCACTGAAGCTTTCTTT.

The rearrangement uses TRBV7-9 and TRBJ2-3; D uncertain. Trimming pared 5 bases from V and 3 bases from J, leaving 15 bases between. Germline CDR1 is SEHNR and CDR2 is FQNEAQ (reference sequence). CDR3 length equals 15 residues. The CDR3 here is CASSPTWMGTDTQYF. CDR3 coding DNA: TGTGCCAGCAGCCCGACCTGGATGGGGACAGATACGCAGTATTTT.

A single count supports this clone. The V call is TRBV29-1, the J call TRBJ1-2; D remains ambiguous. Trimming removed 1 base at V and 4 bases at J, with 19 bases between. CDR3 size: 16 residues. Germline V CDR1 and CDR2: SQVTM, ANQGSEA. This CDR3 reads CSVEVYTGRAVYGYTF. CDR3 coding DNA: TGCAGCGTTGAAGTGTATACCGGGAGGGCAGTCTATGGCTACACCTTC.

The chain employs TRBV7-9 and TRBJ1-2, with 11 bases aligning to TRBD1. The germline V gene encodes CDR1 SEHNR and CDR2 FQNEAQ (reference sequence). The V segment lost 2 bases and the J segment 4 bases; nucleotides outside the gene matches: 3. CDR3 length: 15 residues. In DNA, the CDR3 is TGTGCCAGCAGCTTACCGGGACAGGGGGTCTATGGCTACACCTTC. It codes for CASSLPGQGVYGYTF.

J is TRBJ1-1 and V is TRBV12-3 or TRBV12-4, with 8 bases fitting TRBD1. J lost 3 bases, V lost 5 bases, and 2 bases had no gene match. This CDR3 region has 13 residues. Here the CDR3 reads CASSHRGDTEAFF. The CDR3 DNA follows: TGTGCCAGCAGTCACAGGGGGGACACTGAAGCTTTCTTT.

The gene calls are TRBV6-6 and TRBJ2-7; D unclear. The germline gives CDR1 MNHNY, CDR2 SVGAGI (reference sequence). Trimming took 7 bases from V and 1 from J, leaving 5 bases between them. There are 11 residues in the CDR3. The DNA for the CDR3 is TGTGCCAGCACCAGTTCCTACGAGCAGTACTTC. Its translation: CASTSSYEQYF.

This chain links TRBV10-3 with TRBJ2-6, with D tentatively TRBD1 or TRBD2 (6 bases each). Germline V gives CDR1 ENHRY, CDR2 SYGVKD. With 3 bases removed from V and 4 bases from J, the gap between germline ends came to 13 bases. The CDR3 has 16 residues. CDR3 protein: CAISDLPGAGANVLTF. CDR3 in DNA: TGTGCCATCAGTGACCTCCCGGGGGCCGGGGCCAACGTCCTGACTTTC.

This chain connects TRBV12-5 to TRBJ1-5; D is uncertain. In germline, CDR1 is LGHNT, CDR2 FRNRAP. The CDR3 length is 13 residues. V was trimmed by 3 bases and J by 2 bases, leaving 5 bases between them. The CDR3 region is CASGLRGNQPQHF. The CDR3 DNA reads TGTGCTAGTGGTTTAAGGGGCAATCAGCCCCAGCATTTT.

The chain couples TRBV10-3 to TRBJ2-1; 7 nucleotides line up with TRBD1. The CDR3 sequence is 18 residues long. V lost 6 bases and J lost 1; bases outside the gene matches: 15. The germline gives CDR1 ENHRY, CDR2 SYGVKD. The chain's CDR3 is CAISPGADRDGSYNEQFF. As DNA, the CDR3 is TGTGCCATCAGCCCTGGGGCTGACAGGGATGGGTCCTACAATGAGCAGTTCTTC.

V usage is TRBV12-3 or TRBV12-4 and J usage is TRBJ2-7; D is possibly TRBD2 (5 bases). The CDR3 length is 13 residues. V was shortened by 6 bases and J by 5 bases, with 14 bases between the two germline ends. The CDR3 bases are TGTGCCAGCAGACCCCCTACTAGTAACGAGCAGTACTTC. This codes for CASRPPTSNEQYF.

The chain links TRBV19 to TRBJ1-5; the match to TRBD1 covers 10 bases. The germline gives CDR1 LNHDA, CDR2 SQIVND (reference sequence). The CDR3 covers 15 residues. V lost 6 bases and J lost 3; bases outside the gene matches: 5. CDR3: CASSEGTGDNQPQHF. As DNA, the CDR3 is TGTGCCAGTAGCGAAGGGACAGGGGACAATCAGCCCCAGCATTTT.

The chain couples TRBV2 to TRBJ1-5, with D uncertain. The V end was cut by 3 bases, the J end by 3 bases, with 9 bases between. This CDR3 has 14 amino acids. Germline assignment: CDR1 SNHLY and CDR2 FYNNEI. The CDR3 spells CASSDPGNNQPQHF. The CDR3 coding sequence is TGTGCCAGCAGTGATCCGGGTAACAATCAGCCCCAGCATTTT. Variable domain in full (rest from reference TRBV2 and TRBJ1-5): EPEVTQTPSHQVTQMGQEVILRCVPISNHLYFYWYRQILGQKVEFLVSFYNNEISEKSEIFDDQFSVERPDGSNFTLKIRSTKLEDSAMYFCASSDPGNNQPQHFGDGTRLSIL.

In nucleotides, the CDR3 is TGTGCCAGTAGTATAGATGGCAGGTCTTATAGCAATCAGCCCCAGCATTTT. Translated: CASSIDGRSYSNQPQHF. The chain couples TRBV19 to TRBJ1-5; the D is unclear. The germline CDR1 and CDR2 sequences are LNHDA and SQIVND (reference sequence). This CDR3 has 17 residues. V was cut by 0 bases and J by 0 bases, with 12 bases left in between.